Detailed here is one T cell receptor beta chain. The data belong to a study of blood T cell repertoires in COVID-19. Whole-study context: Donors in the United States, Italy and Spain gave samples during acute or convalescent COVID-19.

Assay: immunoSEQ multiplex PCR; the TCRdb copy retains only in-frame clones and omits some. Of some 300,000 clones listed, around 90% are singletons. Assignment of participants to cohorts was predicated upon participant-reported clinical history. This CDR3 contains 14 residues. Germline-derived CDR1 and CDR2 are LGHDT and YNNKEL (reference sequence). Trimming cost V 6 bases and J 2 bases, with 11 bases left between them. The source of this sequence is a woman aged 18-29 years with acute COVID-19. The chain joins TRBV3-1 (or the pseudogene TRBV3-2) to TRBJ1-3, with D maybe TRBD1 (5 bases). Sequenced sample: PBMCs or T cells enriched from blood (not recorded which). The CDR3 DNA is TGTGCCAGCAGAGGGGCCCTCGCTGGAAACACCATATATTTT. Its protein product is CASRGALAGNTIYF.